A selection of T cell receptor beta chains follows, all from one sample in a study of T cells after yellow fever vaccination. TCRdb itself ran the 5' RACE reads through MiXCR, one entry per CDR3 protein. The sample lists some 500,000 distinct CDR3 sequences; roughly 12% were seen once. The source was PBMCs, collected on the day of the yellow fever booster vaccination. All receptors derive from a man younger than 40 who received the YFV17D yellow fever vaccine. Each CDR3 is given with its conserved first and last residue. D genes are given only for firm matches. Size is stated for part of the rows, as once, few or many counts, or as a class when the clone is expanded.

>-|TRBJ2-2|-|TRBV5-1
TGCGCCAGCAGCTTTACTCAGCAGAACACCGGGGAGCTGTTTTTT
CASSFTQQNTGELFF
>-|TRBJ2-7|-|TRBV20-1
TGCAGTGCTAGGTCGGGGGTTGGGGGAAATTCCTACGAGCAGTACTTC
CSARSGVGGNSYEQYF
>few|TRBJ2-2|-|TRBV12-3/TRBV12-4
TGTGCCAGCAGCCCTGAGGGGGTGGTCGGGGAGCTGTTTTTT
CASSPEGVVGELFF
>few|TRBJ2-5|TRBD1|TRBV5-6
TGTGCCAGCAGCATGGGACAGCTCCAAGAGACCCAGTACTTC
CASSMGQLQETQYF
>-|TRBJ2-7|TRBD1|TRBV7-9
TGTGCCAGCAGCTTAGGGGGACAGACCTCCTACGAGCAGTACTTC
CASSLGGQTSYEQYF
>many|TRBJ2-2|TRBD2|TRBV6-2/TRBV6-3
TGTGCCAGCAATGGAGCGGGAAGAAACACCGGGGAGCTGTTTTTT
CASNGAGRNTGELFF
>-|TRBJ2-5|TRBD2|TRBV7-2
TGTGCCAGCAGCTTATTAGCGGCTAGCGGTGGAGAGACCCAGTACTTC
CASSLLAASGGETQYF
>-|TRBJ2-7|-|TRBV7-9
TGTGCCAGCAGCTTATCAGTCGGTGTGGGAGAGCAGTACTTC
CASSLSVGVGEQYF
>-|TRBJ2-7|-|TRBV7-8
TGTGCCACGAAGGAAGGCCGGGCCTCCTACGAGCAGTACTTC
CATKEGRASYEQYF
>once|TRBJ1-4|-|TRBV5-1
TGCGCCAGCAGCTGGAGGGCCGAGAATGAAAAACTGTTTTTT
CASSWRAENEKLFF
>few|TRBJ2-5|TRBD1|TRBV5-1
TGCGCCAGCAGCTTGGGGACAGGGTACGGGACCCAGTACTTC
CASSLGTGYGTQYF
>-|TRBJ2-3|TRBD2|TRBV20-1
TGCAGTGCTTCCGGGACTAGCGGGTCCGCCAGCACAGATACGCAGTATTTT
CSASGTSGSASTDTQYF
>many|TRBJ2-3|-|TRBV7-2
TGTGCCAGCAGACTGTCTGATACGCAGTATTTT
CASRLSDTQYF
>few|TRBJ2-2|-|TRBV7-2
TGTGCCAGCATCGCGAACACCGGGGAGCTGTTTTTT
CASIANTGELFF
>-|TRBJ2-1|TRBD2|TRBV27
TGTGCCAGCAGTTCTTCCGGGAGGCTGAGCAATGAGCAGTTCTTC
CASSSSGRLSNEQFF
>few|TRBJ1-6|-|TRBV6-5
TGTGCCAGCAGTTACTCGGTCGGTGGCTCACCCCTCCACTTT
CASSYSVGGSPLHF
>-|TRBJ2-1|TRBD1|TRBV7-2
TGTGCCAGCAGCTTACCGGGACAGTACTACAATGAGCAGTTCTTC
CASSLPGQYYNEQFF
>many|TRBJ1-1|-|TRBV7-9
TGTGCCAGCAGCGAAGGTGCCCTCCCGAACACTGAAGCTTTCTTT
CASSEGALPNTEAFF
>-|TRBJ2-1|-|TRBV3-1
TGTGCCAGCAGCCAAGCCCCCGGTGGTAGAGGGCTCAATGAGCAGTTCTTC
CASSQAPGGRGLNEQFF
>few|TRBJ2-3|TRBD1|TRBV5-4
TGTGCCAGCAATAGACAGGGTGGAGATACGCAGTATTTT
CASNRQGGDTQYF
>few|TRBJ2-1|-|TRBV7-9
TGTGCCAGCAGTGGTGGGACTTTTTTGGTTCATGAGCAGTTCTTC
CASSGGTFLVHEQFF
>few|TRBJ2-7|-|TRBV7-2
TGTGCCAGCAGCTTAGCTCGGGTCGTCGAGAAAGAGCAGTACTTC
CASSLARVVEKEQYF
>-|TRBJ2-1|TRBD1|TRBV10-3
TGTGCCATCTGGGGACAGGGGGACAATGAGCAGTTCTTC
CAIWGQGDNEQFF
>many|TRBJ2-5|TRBD2|TRBV7-2
TGTGCCAGCAGCCCCGGACTAGCGGGCAAAGAGACCCAGTACTTC
CASSPGLAGKETQYF
>-|TRBJ2-5|TRBD1|TRBV5-6
TGTGCCAGCAGCATTGGACAGGGGATACAAGAGACCCAGTACTTC
CASSIGQGIQETQYF
>few|TRBJ1-2|TRBD1|TRBV18
TGTGCCAGCTCACTGTCCCGGGACAGGGCCATTGGCTACACCTTC
CASSLSRDRAIGYTF
>-|TRBJ1-6|-|TRBV7-2
TGTGCCAGCAGCTTAGCGTTGGGTTCACCCCTCCACTTT
CASSLALGSPLHF
>-|TRBJ2-7|-|TRBV20-1
TGCAGTGCTACCTGGGGGCCGGGGGCCTCCTACGAGCAGTACTTC
CSATWGPGASYEQYF
>-|TRBJ1-1|-|TRBV7-2
TGTGCCAGCAGCACAGGGTTGGGCACTGAAGCTTTCTTT
CASSTGLGTEAFF
>few|TRBJ2-3|TRBD2|TRBV10-2
TGCGCCAGCAGGGCCGGGACTAGCGGGACAAATACGCAGTATTTT
CASRAGTSGTNTQYF
>few|TRBJ2-1|TRBD1|TRBV12-3/TRBV12-4
TGTGCCAGCAGCCCCAGGCCAGGGGGCCCTAATGAGCAGTTCTTC
CASSPRPGGPNEQFF
>-|TRBJ1-1|-|TRBV18
TGTGCCACCCGTGGGCAGAACACTGAAGCTTTCTTT
CATRGQNTEAFF
>few|TRBJ2-1|TRBD2|TRBV20-1
TGCAGTGCCCGGGGATGGCTAGCGGGAGGGGATGAGCAGTTCTTC
CSARGWLAGGDEQFF
>-|TRBJ2-7|TRBD1|TRBV20-1
TGCAGTGCTAGAACCGCGACAGGGAGTTCCTACGAGCAGTACTTC
CSARTATGSSYEQYF
>few|TRBJ1-2|-|TRBV5-1
TGCGCCAGCAGTCCGCTCGGGGGGCGGGGAGGCGGCTACACCTTC
CASSPLGGRGGGYTF
>-|TRBJ2-7|-|TRBV29-1
TGCAGCGCCGCCTCGAGCTCAGGCGAGCAGTACTTC
CSAASSSGEQYF
>-|TRBJ2-7|TRBD1|TRBV6-5
TGTGCCAGCAGTTCCCGGGACAGCATTAACGAGCAGTACTTC
CASSSRDSINEQYF
>few|TRBJ2-3|-|TRBV10-3
TGTGCCAGCCGGGAGTCAGACACAGATACGCAGTATTTT
CASRESDTDTQYF
>-|TRBJ1-2|-|TRBV5-1
TGCGCCAGCAGCTTGGTAGGACAGCCAGTCTATGGCTACACCTTC
CASSLVGQPVYGYTF
>-|TRBJ2-5|-|TRBV30
TGTGCCTGGAGTAAACGACTACTGCAAGAGACCCAGTACTTC
CAWSKRLLQETQYF
>few|TRBJ2-3|TRBD1|TRBV6-5
TGTGCCAGCAGTTACCTAAGGGGGCTGAACACAGATACGCAGTATTTT
CASSYLRGLNTDTQYF
>few|TRBJ2-3|TRBD1|TRBV29-1
TGCAGCGTTGAAGTAAGGGACAGGGTGTTAAATACGCAGTATTTT
CSVEVRDRVLNTQYF
>-|TRBJ2-3|TRBD2|TRBV7-8
TGTGCCAGCAGCTTGCGGGGGAGAACCGGGACTAGCGGGACTAGCACAGATACGCAGTATTTT
CASSLRGRTGTSGTSTDTQYF
>few|TRBJ1-5|TRBD1|TRBV28
TGTGCCAGCAACATTGGACAGGGTTCATGGCAGCCCCAGCATTTT
CASNIGQGSWQPQHF
>many|TRBJ1-1|TRBD1|TRBV5-5
TGTGCCAGCAGCTTAAGCACAGGGGGCACTGAAGCTTTCTTT
CASSLSTGGTEAFF
>few|TRBJ2-7|-|TRBV5-1
TGCGCCAGCAGCTTGGCCGGGACTTCACAAAGGGGATCCTACGAGCAGTACTTC
CASSLAGTSQRGSYEQYF
>-|TRBJ2-7|-|TRBV4-3
TGCGCCAGCAGCCAAGAGGCTTGGTGGCGGGACGAGCAGTACTTC
CASSQEAWWRDEQYF
>-|TRBJ2-3|-|TRBV5-1
TGCGCCAGCAGCTTGAGGGGTCGGAGCACAGATACGCAGTATTTT
CASSLRGRSTDTQYF
>-|TRBJ2-7|TRBD1|TRBV5-1
TGCGCCAGCAGCCGGGGGGACAGGGCCTTACCGAGCTCCTACGAGCAGTACTTC
CASSRGDRALPSSYEQYF
>-|TRBJ2-3|TRBD2|TRBV20-1
TGCTGTGCTAGAACAGCGGGAGACCTAATGACAGATACGCAGTATTTT
CCARTAGDLMTDTQYF
>few|TRBJ2-2|-|TRBV7-3
TGTGCCAGCAGCACCGGAGGGCTCACCGGGGAGCTGTTTTTT
CASSTGGLTGELFF
>few|TRBJ2-1|TRBD1|TRBV9
TGTGCCAGCGGACAGGGGCATGAGCAGTTCTTC
CASGQGHEQFF
>many|TRBJ1-5|TRBD1|TRBV6-1
TGTGCCAGCAGTGAAGCTCTAACAGGGGGTGGCAATCAGCCCCAGCATTTT
CASSEALTGGGNQPQHF
>-|TRBJ2-1|-|TRBV20-1
TGCAGTGCCCTGCCCGCAGATTTCTACAATGAGCAGTTCTTC
CSALPADFYNEQFF
>few|TRBJ1-3|-|TRBV6-1
TGTGCCAGCAGCCCGCTTGGGGGGGCTCTCTCTGGAAACACCATATATTTT
CASSPLGGALSGNTIYF
>many|TRBJ2-7|TRBD2|TRBV5-5
TGTGCCAGCAGCCAGTACCTCCTAGCGGAATTTTACGAGCAGTACTTC
CASSQYLLAEFYEQYF